Below, 19 T cell receptor beta chains from the same sample are listed, as sequenced in a study of spatial heterogeneity in lung cancer (dated by TCRdb to between 2017 and 2020). The receptor library was made with 5' RACE. Sequencing took place on a NextSeq 500. The raw public data were reprocessed by TCRdb itself: fastp quality trimming at Q25, MiXCR clonotype calling, in-frame beta chains only. One record per CDR3 amino acid sequence lists the most common genes and DNA. The sample table contains tens of thousands of distinct CDR3 sequences; only one count was recorded for 8% to 9% of them. Of the sample, 1.9% is held by the ten largest clones. In the paper's terms, the time point label means: blood at routine non-recurrence follow-up after resection. Material: PBMCs, obtained at follow-up. All receptors derive from a female donor with early-stage non-small cell lung cancer.

This clonotype was seen more than once but under ten times. CDR3 in DNA: TGTGCCAGCAGCCGTACCCGGGGGGCGAGCCAAGAGACCCAGTACTTC. As protein: CASSRTRGASQETQYF. The rearrangement uses TRBV11-2 and TRBJ2-5, with a weak D call TRBD2 (7 bases). Per germline, CDR1 SGHAT and CDR2 FQNNGV. V was cut by 5 bases and J by 1 base, with 17 bases left in between. This CDR3 is 16 amino acids long.

This clonotype occurred many times. V usage is TRBV20-1 and J usage is TRBJ2-7; 10 nucleotides line up with TRBD2. There are 14 residues in the CDR3. The V gene end was trimmed by 5 bases and the J gene end by 0 bases; junction bases not matched to a gene: 4. The germline gives CDR1 DFQATT, CDR2 SNEGSKA (reference sequence). The CDR3 sequence: CSAPSGGNSYEQYF. As DNA, the CDR3 is TGCAGTGCTCCTAGCGGGGGAAACTCCTACGAGCAGTACTTC.

In its sample, this clonotype was seen many times. CDR3 in amino acids: CASSVDRFSYNEQFF. Written as DNA, the CDR3 is TGTGCCAGCAGCGTAGATCGATTCTCCTACAATGAGCAGTTCTTC. The V gene is TRBV9, the J gene TRBJ2-1; D remains unclear. V lost 0 bases, J lost 0 bases, and 7 bases lay in between. CDR1 is SGDLS and CDR2 is YYNGEE in the germline V gene. The CDR3 covers 15 residues.

There are many counts of this clonotype. This chain uses TRBV5-5 with TRBJ2-7; D unresolved. Germline V CDR1 and CDR2: SGHKS, YYEKEE (reference sequence). The CDR3 is made up of 13 amino acids. V shed 2 bases and J shed 1 base, with 7 bases lying between them. Here the CDR3 DNA reads TGTGCCAGCAGCTTCCAAGGATCCTACGAGCAGTACTTC. Translated, it gives CASSFQGSYEQYF.

This clonotype was observed many times. This chain links TRBV9 with TRBJ2-7; a possible D gene is TRBD2 (6 bases). CDR3 length: 16 amino acids. Trimming took off 0 bases at V and 0 bases at J, with 13 bases between the two ends. The germline V gene encodes CDR1 SGDLS and CDR2 YYNGEE. In DNA, the CDR3 is TGTGCCAGCAGCGTAGGTAGCGGAGGTTTCTCCTACGAGCAGTACTTC. It encodes CASSVGSGGFSYEQYF. Full variable domain (rest looked up from reference TRBV9 and TRBJ2-7): DSGVTQTPKHLITATGQRVTLRCSPRSGDLSVYWYQQSLDQGLQFLIQYYNGEERAKGNILERFSAQQFPDLHSELNLSSLELGDSALYFCASSVGSGGFSYEQYFGPGTRLTVT.

This clonotype came up many times. The V and J genes are TRBV3-1 and TRBJ2-7; 10 nucleotides match TRBD1. This CDR3 contains 13 residues. CDR1 is LGHDT, CDR2 YNNKEL, per germline (reference sequence). After removal of 8 bases from V and 5 bases from J, the junction contained 6 bases not matched to a gene. CDR3 sequence: CASGGTGAHEQYF. The CDR3, as DNA: TGTGCCAGCGGGGGGACAGGGGCCCACGAGCAGTACTTC.

The chain uses TRBV18 and TRBJ2-3; 8 bases agree with TRBD2. The CDR3 has 16 amino acids. V was pared by 3 bases and J by 3 bases, with 8 bases of the junction left unmatched. The germline V gene has CDR1 KGHSH and CDR2 LQKENI. The DNA for the CDR3 is TGTGCCAGCTCACCGCTTAGCGGGACCCAAACAGATACGCAGTATTTT. This codes for CASSPLSGTQTDTQYF.

This clonotype has just a few counts. V and J are TRBV4-1 and TRBJ1-5, with TRBD1 identical over 7 bases. The CDR3 has 15 amino acids. The ends lost 4 bases at V and 6 bases at J; junction bases unmatched: 9. In germline, CDR1 is MGHRA, CDR2 YSYEKL. The CDR3 is CASSRQVTGSQPQHF. Written as DNA, the CDR3 is TGCGCCAGCAGCCGACAAGTGACAGGGAGTCAGCCCCAGCATTTT.

This clonotype occurred a few times. CDR3 in amino acids: CSVPLISEQFF. The CDR3 nucleotides read TGCAGCGTCCCTCTTATCTCCGAGCAGTTCTTC. This rearrangement joins TRBV29-1 to TRBJ2-1, with D unresolved. The CDR3 covers 11 residues. V was pared by 6 bases and J by 10 bases, with 13 bases between. Germline V gene sequence: CDR1 SQVTM, CDR2 ANQGSEA.

Ten or more counts support this clonotype. This chain uses TRBV19 with TRBJ2-5, with TRBD2 matching over 12 bases. With 4 bases clipped from V and 5 bases from J, the junction kept 11 bases outside the gene matches. Germline V gives CDR1 LNHDA, CDR2 SQIVND (reference sequence). The CDR3 is 17 amino acids. The CDR3 here is CASSNPPTSGRRETQYF. Written as DNA, the CDR3 is TGTGCCAGTAGTAACCCCCCGACTAGCGGGAGACGGGAGACCCAGTACTTC.

This clonotype has a count of ten or more. This chain links TRBV19 with TRBJ1-5, with TRBD1 identical over 7 bases. V lost 7 bases and J lost 4; bases outside the gene matches: 10. Germline CDR1 reads LNHDA; CDR2 reads SQIVND (reference sequence). The CDR3 runs to 15 residues. CDR3 nucleotides: TGTGCCAGTATTCAAGAAGGGGGCCGAAATCAGCCCCAGCATTTT. Its protein product is CASIQEGGRNQPQHF. Drawing the rest from reference TRBV19 and TRBJ1-5, the complete variable domain is DGGITQSPKYLFRKEGQNVTLSCEQNLNHDAMYWYRQDPGQGLRLIYYSQIVNDFQKGDIAEGYSVSREKKESFPLTVTSAQKNPTAFYLCASIQEGGRNQPQHFGDGTRLSIL.

Many counts were recorded for this clonotype. The rearrangement uses TRBV27 and TRBJ2-3, with D perhaps matching TRBD2 (5 bases). Germline V gene sequence: CDR1 MNHEY, CDR2 SMNVEV (reference sequence). The CDR3 spans 13 residues. V lost 5 bases to trimming and J lost 1 base, with 7 bases between them. Here the CDR3 DNA reads TGTGCCAGCAGTCTAGCCGGCACAGATACGCAGTATTTT. Protein: CASSLAGTDTQYF.

This rearrangement joins TRBV11-1 to TRBJ2-7; D is uncertain. The CDR3 sequence is 16 residues long. The germline V gene encodes CDR1 SGHAT and CDR2 FQDESV (reference sequence). Trimming took off 5 bases at V and 0 bases at J, with 17 bases between the two ends. CDR3 region: CASSITVSSPSYEQYF. The CDR3 bases are TGTGCCAGCAGCATAACAGTTTCTAGTCCCTCCTACGAGCAGTACTTC.

V gene TRBV29-1 combines with J gene TRBJ2-7; 9 nucleotides line up with TRBD1. J was trimmed by 4 bases and V by 5 bases; bases with no gene match: 6. Per germline, CDR1 SQVTM and CDR2 ANQGSEA. The CDR3 extends over 13 amino acids. The CDR3 coding sequence is TGCAGCGTTCGGACAGGGGTCGTATACGAGCAGTACTTC. As protein: CSVRTGVVYEQYF.

The table lists this clonotype with many counts. This chain links TRBV6-5 with TRBJ2-1; possibly TRBD1 for D (6 bases). The germline V gene has CDR1 MNHEY and CDR2 SVGAGI. Trimming pared 7 bases from V and 9 bases from J, leaving 13 bases between. This CDR3 spans 12 amino acids. DNA of the CDR3: TGTGCCAGCATGATTCTAGGGGGTGAGCAGTTCTTC. Amino acid sequence: CASMILGGEQFF.

The rearrangement links TRBV20-1 to TRBJ2-1; 8 nucleotides match TRBD2. Per the germline V gene, CDR1 is DFQATT and CDR2 is SNEGSKA (reference sequence). The CDR3 contains 16 residues. The junction had 5 bases not matched to a gene; V was cut back by 0 bases and J by 1 base. The CDR3, as DNA: TGCAGTGCTAGAGATAGCGGGGTGGGATCCTACAATGAGCAGTTCTTC. Translated: CSARDSGVGSYNEQFF.

This clonotype was counted ten times or more. The V gene is TRBV6-2 or TRBV6-3, the J gene TRBJ1-2, with no clear D. The CDR3 is made up of 15 amino acids. The germline CDR1 and CDR2 sequences are MNHEY and SVGEGT. Deletions cut 6 bases from V and 4 bases from J, with 18 bases between. The CDR3 bases are TGTGCCAGCAGCCTCCTCCACGGTGAGACCTATGGCTACACCTTC. Translating it yields CASSLLHGETYGYTF.

This clonotype has ten or more counts. The chain is built from TRBV7-3 and TRBJ1-2; possible D gene TRBD1, 5 bases. The CDR3 extends over 15 amino acids. V was trimmed by 5 bases and J by 4 bases, leaving 17 bases between them. Germline lookup yields CDR1 SGHTA and CDR2 FQGTGA. The CDR3 is CASSPQGVYSYGYTF. CDR3 in DNA: TGTGCCAGCAGCCCCCAGGGTGTATACAGCTATGGCTACACCTTC.

This clonotype was counted only a few times. The V and J genes are TRBV5-1 and TRBJ2-2; tentatively, D is TRBD1 (8 bases). CDR3 length: 16 amino acids. V was trimmed by 2 bases and J by 1 base, leaving 12 bases between them. The germline V gene has CDR1 SGHRS and CDR2 YFSETQ. CDR3: CASSLSGTGNTGELFF. The DNA of the CDR3 is TGCGCCAGCAGCTTAAGCGGGACAGGGAACACCGGGGAGCTGTTTTTT. Filled out from reference TRBV5-1 and TRBJ2-2, the complete variable domain reads KAGVTQTPRYLIKTRGQQVTLSCSPISGHRSVSWYQQTPGQGLQFLFEYFSETQRNKGNFPGRFSGRQFSNSRSEMNVSTLELGDSALYLCASSLSGTGNTGELFFGEGSRLTVL.